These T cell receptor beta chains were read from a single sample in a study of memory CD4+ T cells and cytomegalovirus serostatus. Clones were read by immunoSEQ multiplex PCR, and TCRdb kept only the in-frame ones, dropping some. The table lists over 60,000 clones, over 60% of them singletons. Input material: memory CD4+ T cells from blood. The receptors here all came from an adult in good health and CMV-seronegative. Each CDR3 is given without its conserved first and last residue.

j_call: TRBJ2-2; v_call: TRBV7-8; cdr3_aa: ASRPGTGLTGELF
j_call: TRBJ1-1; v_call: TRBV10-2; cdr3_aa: ASRENLNTEAF
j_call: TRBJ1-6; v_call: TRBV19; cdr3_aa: ASSTRLGAQDSPLH
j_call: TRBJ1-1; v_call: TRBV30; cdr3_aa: ARSKSGTENTEAF
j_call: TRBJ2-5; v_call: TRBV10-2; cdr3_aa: ASSPSGGLETQY
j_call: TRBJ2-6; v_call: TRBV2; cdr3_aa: ASVGQRTGANVLT
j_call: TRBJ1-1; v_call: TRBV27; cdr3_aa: ASSFGRGDTEAF
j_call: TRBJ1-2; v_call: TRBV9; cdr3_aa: ASTNDWDRVDGGYT
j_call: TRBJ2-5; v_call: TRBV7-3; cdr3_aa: ASSSRGWGQETQY
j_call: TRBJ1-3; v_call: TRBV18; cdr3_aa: ASSPPDRGYTIY
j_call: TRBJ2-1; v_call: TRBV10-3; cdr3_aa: AIRPGLAGGSWF
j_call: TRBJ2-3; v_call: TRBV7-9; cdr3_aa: ASSLARGFTDTQY
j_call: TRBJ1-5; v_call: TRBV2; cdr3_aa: ASSQGRYSNQPQH
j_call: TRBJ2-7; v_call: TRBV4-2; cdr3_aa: ASSQVGQGGLEQY
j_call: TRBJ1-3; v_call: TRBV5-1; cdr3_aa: ASSRDRGRGNTIY
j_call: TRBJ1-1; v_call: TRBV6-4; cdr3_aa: ASSASQGATEAF
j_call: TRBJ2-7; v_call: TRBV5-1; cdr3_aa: ASSLEAPAGEQY
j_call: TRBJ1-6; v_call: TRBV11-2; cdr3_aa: ASSPQGNSPLH
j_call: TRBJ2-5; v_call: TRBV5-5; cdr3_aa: ASSLPEAETQY
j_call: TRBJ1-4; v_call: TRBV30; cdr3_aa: AWSAPRGSRDEKLF
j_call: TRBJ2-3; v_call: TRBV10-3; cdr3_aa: AISGLASSTDTQY
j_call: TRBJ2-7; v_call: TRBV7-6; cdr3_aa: ASSQSQGYGEQY
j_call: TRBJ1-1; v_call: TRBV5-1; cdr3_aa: ASSGETGARAEAF
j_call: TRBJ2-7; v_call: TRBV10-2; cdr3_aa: ASSGGTSYEQY
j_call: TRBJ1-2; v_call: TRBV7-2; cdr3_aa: ASSLDRSTAGYT
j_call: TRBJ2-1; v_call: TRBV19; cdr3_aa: ASSIQGGNEQF
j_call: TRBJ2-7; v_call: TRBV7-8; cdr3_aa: ASSLSGAAKGQY
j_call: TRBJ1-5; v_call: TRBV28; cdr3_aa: ASSPGGPRQPQH
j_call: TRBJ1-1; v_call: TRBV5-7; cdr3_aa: ASSLESGNTEAF
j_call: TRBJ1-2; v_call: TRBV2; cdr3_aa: ASSDGPIYGYT
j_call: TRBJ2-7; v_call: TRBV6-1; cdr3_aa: ASSELQGLYYEQY
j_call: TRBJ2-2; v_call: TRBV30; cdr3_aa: AWSVGFIGPGELF
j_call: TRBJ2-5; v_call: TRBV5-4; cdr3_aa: ASSLAATYQETQY
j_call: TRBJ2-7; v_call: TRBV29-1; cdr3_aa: SVGTRQGGYEQY